Given below is one TCR beta chain in context. Its antigen is currently unknown. This sample was taken from a study of OX40 agonist ivuxolimab in advanced cancers. Notes on the study in general: Which antigen the expanded peripheral T cells recognized is unknown.

Using immunoSEQ multiplex PCR, the repertoire was profiled, and TCRdb retains in-frame clones only, with some absent. Among 65,000 to 95,000 clones listed, approximately 81% were seen once. Sequenced here: CD4+ or CD8+ T cells sorted from blood, sampled in a trial of the OX40 agonist ivuxolimab. The source of this sequence is an adult with an advanced solid tumor such as melanoma, head and neck, liver or kidney cancer.

The chain's CDR3 is CASSSTGGGQPQHF. The CDR3 region has the DNA TGTGCCAGTAGTTCTACAGGGGGAGGGCAGCCCCAGCATTTT. The chain uses TRBV19 and TRBJ1-5, with TRBD1 identical over 8 bases. The germline V gene encodes CDR1 LNHDA and CDR2 SQIVND (reference sequence). V trimming: 5 bases; J trimming: 7 bases; junction bases outside the gene matches: 7. The CDR3 has 14 amino acids.